This TCR beta chain is drawn from a study of T cell responses to AZD1222 COVID-19 vaccine. Study-level results: White British ancestry dominated among donors, who included more females, and clonal diversity was possibly underestimated. Repertoire collection took place solely once the T cell response had peaked.

CDR3 length: 14 residues. The ends were cut back, 4 bases at V and 7 bases at J, with 15 bases in the middle. CDR1 KGHDR and CDR2 SFDVKD come from the germline V gene. As to this clone: Its cognate antigen is unknown.

Method: immunoSEQ multiplex PCR; TCRdb's copy keeps in-frame clones and lacks some. This sample has 150,000 to 200,000 clones, with approximately 93% found just once. The rearrangement links TRBV24-1 to TRBJ1-2; D unclear. The material sequenced was peripheral blood, taken 28 days after the second AZD1222 dose. The receptor comes from an adult who received the AZD1222 COVID-19 vaccine. The CDR3 nucleotides are TGTGCCACCAGTGACCGACATGGACTCTTTGGCTACACCTTC. It codes for CATSDRHGLFGYTF.